This T cell receptor beta chain was captured in a study of blood T cell repertoires in COVID-19. In the study's own analysis: The assay estimated nucleated cells by amplifying reference gene primers. Only in-frame clones appear in the TCRdb table, and some are missing; sequencing was by immunoSEQ multiplex PCR. D and trimming come from the DNA, and the V and J calls and clone size come from that table. The data show 95,000 to 100,000 clones, under 85% seen once. J gave up 2 bases and V 6 bases, and 6 bases lay outside the gene matches. The CDR3 covers 15 residues. Germline CDR1 LNHDA, CDR2 SQIVND (reference sequence).

The chain recombines TRBV19 with TRBJ2-3; 9 positions agree with TRBD1. The receptor was isolated from a human donor in a cohort sampled during active COVID-19. Sequenced material: peripheral blood. In DNA form, the CDR3 reads TGTGCCAGTAGACCACAGGGGGCCTACACAGATACGCAGTATTTT. This translates into CASRPQGAYTDTQYF.